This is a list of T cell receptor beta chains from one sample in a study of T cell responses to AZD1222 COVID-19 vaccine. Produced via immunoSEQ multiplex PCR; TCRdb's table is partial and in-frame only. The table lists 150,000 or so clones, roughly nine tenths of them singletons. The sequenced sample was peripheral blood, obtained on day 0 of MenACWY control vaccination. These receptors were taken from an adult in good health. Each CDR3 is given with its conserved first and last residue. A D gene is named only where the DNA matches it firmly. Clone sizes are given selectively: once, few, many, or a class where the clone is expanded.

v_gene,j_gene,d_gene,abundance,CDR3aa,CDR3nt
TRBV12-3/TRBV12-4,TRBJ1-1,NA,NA,CASSREGLEAFF,TGTGCCAGCAGCCGGGAAGGGCTTGAAGCTTTCTTT
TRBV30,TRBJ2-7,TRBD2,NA,CAWTRTSGRGRLYEQYF,TGTGCCTGGACCCGGACTAGCGGGAGGGGACGCCTTTACGAGCAGTACTTC
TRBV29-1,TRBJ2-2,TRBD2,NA,CSAPAGDTGELFF,TGCAGCGCTCCAGCGGGAGACACCGGGGAGCTGTTTTTT
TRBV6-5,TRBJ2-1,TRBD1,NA,CASRGQGANEQFF,TGTGCCAGCAGGGGACAGGGGGCTAATGAGCAGTTCTTC
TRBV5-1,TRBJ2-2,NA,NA,CASTLDSNTGELFF,TGCGCCAGCACCCTGGACAGCAACACCGGGGAGCTGTTTTTT
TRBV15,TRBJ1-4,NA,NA,CATSRDRRVGGEKLFF,TGTGCCACCAGCAGAGATCGTCGGGTCGGGGGTGAAAAACTGTTTTTT
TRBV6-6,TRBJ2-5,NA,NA,CASSQSEETQYF,TGTGCCAGCAGTCAAAGCGAAGAGACCCAGTACTTC
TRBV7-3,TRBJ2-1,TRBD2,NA,CASSSRAGVERFF,TGTGCCAGCAGCTCGCGGGCGGGGGTAGAGCGGTTCTTC
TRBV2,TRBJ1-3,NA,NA,CASRKGLASGNTIYF,TGTGCCAGCAGGAAGGGACTGGCGAGTGGAAACACCATATATTTT
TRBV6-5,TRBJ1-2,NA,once,CASSYPGKRGYTF,TGTGCCAGCAGTTACCCGGGGAAGAGAGGCTACACCTTC